This T cell receptor (beta chain) was retrieved from a study of OX40 agonist ivuxolimab in advanced cancers. In this sample, this clone turned up once. Profiling relied on immunoSEQ multiplex PCR, and the TCRdb table lists in-frame clones only, not all of them. The sample gives just under 65,000 clones, over 75% of which show up once; roughly 1% is in the top ten. CDR3 length: 13 residues. CDR1 and CDR2 (germline): SGDLS, YYNGEE. Trimming took 4 bases from V and 5 from J, leaving 9 bases between them. J is TRBJ1-4 and V is TRBV9, with unresolved D. The sequence derives from an adult with an advanced solid tumor such as melanoma, head and neck, liver or kidney cancer. The specimen comprised CD4+ or CD8+ T cells sorted from blood, sampled in a trial of the OX40 agonist ivuxolimab. The CDR3 DNA reads TGTGCCAGCAGCCCGCAGGTCAATGAAAAACTGTTTTTT. It codes for CASSPQVNEKLFF.